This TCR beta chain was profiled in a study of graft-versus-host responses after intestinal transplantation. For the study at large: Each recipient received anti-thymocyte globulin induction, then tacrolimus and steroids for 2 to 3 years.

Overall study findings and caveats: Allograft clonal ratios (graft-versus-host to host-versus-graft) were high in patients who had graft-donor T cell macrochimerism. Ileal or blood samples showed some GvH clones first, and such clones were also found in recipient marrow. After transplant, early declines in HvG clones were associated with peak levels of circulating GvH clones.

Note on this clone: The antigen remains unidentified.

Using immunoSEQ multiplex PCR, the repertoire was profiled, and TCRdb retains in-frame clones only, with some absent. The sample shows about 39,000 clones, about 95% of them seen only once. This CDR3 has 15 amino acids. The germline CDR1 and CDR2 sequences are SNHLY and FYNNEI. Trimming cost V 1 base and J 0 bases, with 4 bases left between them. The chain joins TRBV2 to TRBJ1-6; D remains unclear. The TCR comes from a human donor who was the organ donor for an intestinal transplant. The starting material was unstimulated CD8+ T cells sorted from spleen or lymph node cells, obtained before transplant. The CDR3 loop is CASSEESSYNSPLHF. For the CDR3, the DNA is TGTGCCAGCAGTGAAGAGAGCTCCTATAATTCACCCCTCCACTTT.